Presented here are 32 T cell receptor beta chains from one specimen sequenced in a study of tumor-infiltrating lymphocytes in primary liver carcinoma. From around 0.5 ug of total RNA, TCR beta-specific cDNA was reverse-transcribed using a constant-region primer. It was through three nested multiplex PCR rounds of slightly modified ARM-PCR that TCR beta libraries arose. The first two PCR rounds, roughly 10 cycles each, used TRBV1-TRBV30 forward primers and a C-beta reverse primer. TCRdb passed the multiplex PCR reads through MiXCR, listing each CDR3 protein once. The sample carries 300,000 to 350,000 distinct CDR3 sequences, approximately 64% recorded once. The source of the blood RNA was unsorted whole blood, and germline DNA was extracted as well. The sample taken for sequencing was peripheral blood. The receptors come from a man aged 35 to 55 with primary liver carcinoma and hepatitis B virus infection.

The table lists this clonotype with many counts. CDR3 in amino acids: CASSLDEAGIVYEQYF. CDR3 sequence (DNA): TGTGCCAGCAGCTTAGATGAGGCAGGGATAGTCTACGAGCAGTACTTC. This chain connects TRBV11-2 to TRBJ2-7; weak D call: TRBD1 (5 bases). CDR3 length: 16 residues. Germline-derived CDR1 and CDR2 are SGHAT and FQNNGV. Trimming removed 0 bases from V and 3 bases from J, with 15 bases in between.

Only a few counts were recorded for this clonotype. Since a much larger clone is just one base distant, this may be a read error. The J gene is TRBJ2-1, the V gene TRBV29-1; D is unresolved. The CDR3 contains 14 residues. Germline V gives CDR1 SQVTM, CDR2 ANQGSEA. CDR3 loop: CSVDEEWPRSERFF. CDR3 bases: TGCAGCGTTGACGAGGAATGGCCAAGGAGTGAGCGGTTCTTC.

The CDR3 nucleotides read TGTGCCAACAGCTTAATGTGGGCATGGGATCGCGAGCAGTACGTC. Its translation is CANSLMWAWDREQYV. The chain links TRBV11-1 to TRBJ2-7; D is ambiguous. The length of the CDR3 is 15 residues. Germline V lookup: CDR1 SGHAT, CDR2 FQDESV (reference sequence).

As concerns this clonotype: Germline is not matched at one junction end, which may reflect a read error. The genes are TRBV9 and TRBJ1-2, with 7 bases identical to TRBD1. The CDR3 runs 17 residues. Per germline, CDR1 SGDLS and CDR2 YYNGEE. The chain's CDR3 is CASSAPTGTHSNYGYTF. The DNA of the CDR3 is TGTGCCAGCAGCGCCCCGACAGGGACGCATTCTAACTATGGTTACACCTTC.

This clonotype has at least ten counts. The CDR3 DNA is TGCAGCGTTGCAAACTCCGGGACAGGGGTAGCCGGGGAGCTGTTTTTT. Translating it yields CSVANSGTGVAGELFF. The rearrangement joins TRBV29-1 to TRBJ2-2; 10 bases map to TRBD1. Germline CDR1 reads SQVTM; CDR2 reads ANQGSEA. Trimming cost V 4 bases and J 6 bases; bases outside gene matches: 11. The CDR3 is 16 residues long.

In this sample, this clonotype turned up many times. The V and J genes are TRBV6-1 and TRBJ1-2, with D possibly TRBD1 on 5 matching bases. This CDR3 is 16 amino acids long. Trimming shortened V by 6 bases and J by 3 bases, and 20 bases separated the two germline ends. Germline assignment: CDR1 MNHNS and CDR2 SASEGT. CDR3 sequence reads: CASRPIRKGNHYGYTF. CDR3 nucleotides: TGTGCCAGCAGACCCATCCGGAAGGGGAATCACTATGGCTACACCTTC.

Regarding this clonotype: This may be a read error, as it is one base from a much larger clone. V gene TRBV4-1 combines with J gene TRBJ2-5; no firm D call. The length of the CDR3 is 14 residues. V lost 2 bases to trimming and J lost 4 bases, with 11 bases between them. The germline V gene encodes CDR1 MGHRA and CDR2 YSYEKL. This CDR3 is CASSQQDPRETQYF. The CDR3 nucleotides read TGCGCCAGCAGCCAACAGGATCCGCGAGAGACCCAGTACTTC.

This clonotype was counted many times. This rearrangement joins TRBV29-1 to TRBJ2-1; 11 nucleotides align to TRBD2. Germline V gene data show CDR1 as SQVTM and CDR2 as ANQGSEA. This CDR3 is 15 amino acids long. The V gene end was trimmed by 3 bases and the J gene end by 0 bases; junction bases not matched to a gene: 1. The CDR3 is CSVETSGTSYNEQFF. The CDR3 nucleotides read TGCAGCGTTGAGACTAGCGGGACCTCCTACAATGAGCAGTTCTTC.

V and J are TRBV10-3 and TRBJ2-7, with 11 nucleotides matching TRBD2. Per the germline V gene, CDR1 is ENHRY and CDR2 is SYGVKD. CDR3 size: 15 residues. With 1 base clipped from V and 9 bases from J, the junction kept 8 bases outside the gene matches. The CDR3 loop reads CAISEWTSGRNMQYF. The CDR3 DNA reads TGTGCCATCAGTGAGTGGACTAGCGGGCGTAATATGCAGTACTTC.

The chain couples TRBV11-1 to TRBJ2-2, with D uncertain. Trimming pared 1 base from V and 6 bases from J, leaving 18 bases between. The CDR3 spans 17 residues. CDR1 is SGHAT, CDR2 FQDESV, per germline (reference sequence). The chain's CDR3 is CASSLEPRLVNSGELFF. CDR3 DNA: TGTGCCAGCAGCTTAGAACCTCGGCTAGTAAATTCCGGGGAGCTGTTTTTT.

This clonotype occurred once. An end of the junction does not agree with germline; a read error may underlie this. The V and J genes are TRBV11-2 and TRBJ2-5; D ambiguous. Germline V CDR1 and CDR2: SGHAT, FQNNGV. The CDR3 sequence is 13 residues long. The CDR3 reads CASNGSAQETQHF. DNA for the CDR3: TGTGCCAGCAATGGCAGCGCCCAAGAGACCCAGCACTTC. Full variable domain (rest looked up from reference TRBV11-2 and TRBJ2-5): EAGVAQSPRYKIIEKRQSVAFWCNPISGHATLYWYQQILGQGPKLLIQFQNNGVVDDSQLPKDRFSAERLKGVDSTLKIQPAKLEDSAVYLCASNGSAQETQHFGPGTRLLVL.

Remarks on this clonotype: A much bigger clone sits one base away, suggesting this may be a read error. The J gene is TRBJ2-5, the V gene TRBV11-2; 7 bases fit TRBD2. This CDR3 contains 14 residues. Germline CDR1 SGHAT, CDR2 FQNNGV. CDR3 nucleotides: TGTGCCAGCAGCCAAGATTTACTAGCGTCGACCCTGTACTTC. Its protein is CASSQDLLASTLYF.

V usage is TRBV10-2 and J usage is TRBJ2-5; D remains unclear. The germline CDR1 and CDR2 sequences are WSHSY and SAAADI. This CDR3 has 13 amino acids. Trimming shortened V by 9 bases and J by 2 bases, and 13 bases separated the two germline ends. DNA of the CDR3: TGCGCCAGTCTATTTGGCGGACAAGAGACCCAGTACTTC. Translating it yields CASLFGGQETQYF.

The CDR3 DNA is TGTGCCAGCAGTTTACTGAATTCCGGGGAGCTGTTTTTT. It yields the protein CASSLLNSGELFF. The rearrangement joins TRBV11-2 to TRBJ2-2; the D is unclear. CDR3 length: 13 residues. Per the germline V gene, CDR1 is SGHAT and CDR2 is FQNNGV. The V gene lost 6 bases and the J gene lost 6 bases, with 11 bases spanning the gap.

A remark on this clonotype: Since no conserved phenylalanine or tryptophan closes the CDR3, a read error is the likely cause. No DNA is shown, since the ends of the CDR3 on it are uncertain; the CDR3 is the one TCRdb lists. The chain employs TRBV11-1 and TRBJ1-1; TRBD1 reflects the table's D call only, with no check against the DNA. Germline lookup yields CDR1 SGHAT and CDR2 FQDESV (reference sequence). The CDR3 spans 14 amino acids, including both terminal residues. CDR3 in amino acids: CASSTGPRGSEVFS.

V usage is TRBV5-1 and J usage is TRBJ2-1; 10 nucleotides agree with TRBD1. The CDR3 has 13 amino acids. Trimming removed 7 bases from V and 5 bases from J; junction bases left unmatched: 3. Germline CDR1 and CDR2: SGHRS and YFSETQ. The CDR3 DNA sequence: TGCGCCAGCGAGGGACAGGGGAACAATGAGCAGTTCTTC. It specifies CASEGQGNNEQFF.

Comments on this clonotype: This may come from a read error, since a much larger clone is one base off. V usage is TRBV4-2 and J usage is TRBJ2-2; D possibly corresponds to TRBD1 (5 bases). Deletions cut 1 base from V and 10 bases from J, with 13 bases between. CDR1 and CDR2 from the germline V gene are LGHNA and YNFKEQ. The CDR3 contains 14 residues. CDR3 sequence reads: CASSQGRAAVELFF. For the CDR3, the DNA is TGTGCCAGCAGCCAAGGCAGGGCTGCCGTGGAGCTGTTTTTT.

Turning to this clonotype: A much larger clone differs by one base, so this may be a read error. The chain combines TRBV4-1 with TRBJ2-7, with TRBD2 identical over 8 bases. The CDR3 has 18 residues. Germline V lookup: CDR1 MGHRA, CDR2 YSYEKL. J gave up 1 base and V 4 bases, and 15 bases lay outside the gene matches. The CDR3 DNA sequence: TGCGCCAGCAGCCGCGGGACTAGGGGGAGGGCGGGGTCCTACGAGCAGTACTTC. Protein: CASSRGTRGRAGSYEQYF.

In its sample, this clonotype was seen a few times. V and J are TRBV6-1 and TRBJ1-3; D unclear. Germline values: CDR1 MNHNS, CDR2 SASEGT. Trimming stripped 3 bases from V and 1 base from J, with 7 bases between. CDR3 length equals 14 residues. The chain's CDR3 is CASSENLSGNTIYF. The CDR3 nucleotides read TGTGCCAGCAGTGAGAATCTTTCTGGAAACACCATATATTTT.

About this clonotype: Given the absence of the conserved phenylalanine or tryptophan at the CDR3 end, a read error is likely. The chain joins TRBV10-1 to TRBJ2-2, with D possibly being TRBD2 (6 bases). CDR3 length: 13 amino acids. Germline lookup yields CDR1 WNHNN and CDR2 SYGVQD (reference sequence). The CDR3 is CATSESGAGELFL. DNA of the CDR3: TGCGCCACCAGTGAGTCGGGGGCCGGGGAGCTGTTTCTT.

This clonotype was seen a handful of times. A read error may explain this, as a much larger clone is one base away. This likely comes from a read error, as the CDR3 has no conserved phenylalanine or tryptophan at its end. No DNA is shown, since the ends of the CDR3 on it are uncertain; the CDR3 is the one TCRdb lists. The CDR3 reads CASSLASATGGYL. The V call is TRBV12-3 or TRBV12-4, the J call TRBJ2-7; the listed D gene, TRBD1, was not tested against the DNA. The CDR3 is 13 residues long, ends included.

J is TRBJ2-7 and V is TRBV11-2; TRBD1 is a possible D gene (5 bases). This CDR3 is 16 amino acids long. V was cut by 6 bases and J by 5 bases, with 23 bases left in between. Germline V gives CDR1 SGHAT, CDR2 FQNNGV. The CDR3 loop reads CASSRQGGGVENEQYF. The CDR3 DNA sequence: TGTGCCAGCAGTAGGCAGGGTGGTGGGGTGGAAAACGAGCAGTACTTC. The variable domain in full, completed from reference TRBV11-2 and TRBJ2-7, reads EAGVAQSPRYKIIEKRQSVAFWCNPISGHATLYWYQQILGQGPKLLIQFQNNGVVDDSQLPKDRFSAERLKGVDSTLKIQPAKLEDSAVYLCASSRQGGGVENEQYFGPGTRLTVT.

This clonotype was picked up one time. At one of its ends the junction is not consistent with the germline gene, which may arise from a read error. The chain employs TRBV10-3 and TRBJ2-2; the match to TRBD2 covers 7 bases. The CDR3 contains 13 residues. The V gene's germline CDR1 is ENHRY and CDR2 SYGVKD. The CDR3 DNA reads TGTACCATCAGTTGGGGGGGTGACGGGGAGCTGTTTTTT. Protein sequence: CTISWGGDGELFF.

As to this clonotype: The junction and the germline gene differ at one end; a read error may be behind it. The CDR3 reads CASSPMADMQYF. The CDR3 DNA is TGTGCTAGCAGCCCCATGGCAGATATGCAGTATTTT. This sequence joins TRBV11-2 and TRBJ2-3; D is uncertain. Germline V gene sequence: CDR1 SGHAT, CDR2 FQNNGV. CDR3 length equals 12 residues.

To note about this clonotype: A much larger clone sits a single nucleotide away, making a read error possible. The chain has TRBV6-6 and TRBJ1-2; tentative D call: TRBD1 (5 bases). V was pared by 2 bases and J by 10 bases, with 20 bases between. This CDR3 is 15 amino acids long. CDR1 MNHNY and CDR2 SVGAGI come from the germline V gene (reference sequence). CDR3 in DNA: TGTGCCAGCAGTTACGCATTTTTTCAGGGTACTGACTACACCTTC. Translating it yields CASSYAFFQGTDYTF.

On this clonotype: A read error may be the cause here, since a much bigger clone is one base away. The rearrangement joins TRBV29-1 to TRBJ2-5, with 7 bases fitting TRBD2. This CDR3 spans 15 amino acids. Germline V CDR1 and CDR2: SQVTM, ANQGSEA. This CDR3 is CRVDLPGLQQETQYF. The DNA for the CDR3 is TGCAGGGTTGACTTACCGGGACTACAGCAAGAGACCCAGTACTTC.

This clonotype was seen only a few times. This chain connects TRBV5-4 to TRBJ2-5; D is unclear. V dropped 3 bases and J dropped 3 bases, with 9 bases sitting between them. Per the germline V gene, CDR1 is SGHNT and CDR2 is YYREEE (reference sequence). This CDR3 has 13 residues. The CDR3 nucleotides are TGTGCCAGCAGCTCTGGACCCAAAGAGACCCAGTACTTC. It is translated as CASSSGPKETQYF. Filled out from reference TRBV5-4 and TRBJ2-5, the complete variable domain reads ETGVTQSPTHLIKTRGQQVTLRCSSQSGHNTVSWYQQALGQGPQFIFQYYREEENGRGNFPPRFSGLQFPNYSSELNVNALELDDSALYLCASSSGPKETQYFGPGTRLLVL.

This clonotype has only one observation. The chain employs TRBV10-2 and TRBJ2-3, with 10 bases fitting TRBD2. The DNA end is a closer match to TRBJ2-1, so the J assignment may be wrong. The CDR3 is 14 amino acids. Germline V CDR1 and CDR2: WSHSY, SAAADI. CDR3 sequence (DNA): TGCGCCAGCAGCAAGACTAGCGGGTACAATGAGCAGTTCTTC. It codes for CASSKTSGYNEQFF.

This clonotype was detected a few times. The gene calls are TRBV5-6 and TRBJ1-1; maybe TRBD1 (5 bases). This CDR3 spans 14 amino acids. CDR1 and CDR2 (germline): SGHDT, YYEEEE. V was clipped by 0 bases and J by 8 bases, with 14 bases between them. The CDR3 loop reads CASSLERLGAEAFF. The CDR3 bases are TGTGCCAGCAGCTTGGAGAGGTTAGGGGCCGAAGCTTTCTTT.

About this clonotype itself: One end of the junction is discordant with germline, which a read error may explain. CDR3 residues: CASSYSVGNAGELFF. Written as DNA, the CDR3 is TGTGCCAGCAGCTACTCGGTTGGAAACGCCGGGGAGCTGTTTTTT. This sequence joins TRBV6-5 and TRBJ2-2; D is undetermined. This CDR3 is built from 15 residues. The germline V gene has CDR1 MNHEY and CDR2 SVGAGI.

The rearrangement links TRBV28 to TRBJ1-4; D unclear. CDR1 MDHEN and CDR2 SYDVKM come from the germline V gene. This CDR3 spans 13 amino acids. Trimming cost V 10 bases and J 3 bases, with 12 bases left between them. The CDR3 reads CATLRVSNEKLFF. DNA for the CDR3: TGTGCCACCCTACGGGTGTCTAATGAAAAACTGTTTTTT. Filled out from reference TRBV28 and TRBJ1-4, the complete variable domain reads DVKVTQSSRYLVKRTGEKVFLECVQDMDHENMFWYRQDPGLGLRLIYFSYDVKMKEKGDIPEGYSVSREKKERFSLILESASTNQTSMYLCATLRVSNEKLFFGSGTQLSVL.

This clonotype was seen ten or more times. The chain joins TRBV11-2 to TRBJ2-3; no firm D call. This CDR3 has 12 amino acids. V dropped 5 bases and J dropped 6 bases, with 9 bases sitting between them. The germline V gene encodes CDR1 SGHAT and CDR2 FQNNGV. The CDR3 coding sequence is TGTGCCAGCAGCCCAACCCCGGATACGCAGTATTTT. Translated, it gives CASSPTPDTQYF.